The subject of this entry is one T cell receptor (beta chain). Its specificity is not known. Each CDR3 protein is one row after TCRdb ran MiXCR on the 5' RACE reads. The table has more than 95,000 distinct CDR3 sequences, around 6.7% seen once; the top ten hold 2.5% to 3%. The CDR3 is 15 residues long. V lost 1 base to trimming and J lost 6 bases; unmatched junction nucleotides: 5. The germline V gene has CDR1 MNHEY and CDR2 SVGAGI. The sample belongs to a study of T cells after yellow fever vaccination. Study-wide results and limits: Most primary-vaccination clones reappeared after the booster (96% CD4, roughly 88% CD8).

The sample was CD4+ T cells sorted from PBMCs, taken roughly 45 days after the first yellow fever vaccination. The rearrangement joins TRBV6-5 to TRBJ2-7; 11 bases line up with TRBD2. This sequence was found in a young man who received the YFV17D yellow fever vaccine. CDR3 protein: CASSYCSGGACEQYF. CDR3 DNA sequence: TGTGCCAGCAGTTACTGTAGCGGGGGGGCCTGCGAGCAGTACTTC.